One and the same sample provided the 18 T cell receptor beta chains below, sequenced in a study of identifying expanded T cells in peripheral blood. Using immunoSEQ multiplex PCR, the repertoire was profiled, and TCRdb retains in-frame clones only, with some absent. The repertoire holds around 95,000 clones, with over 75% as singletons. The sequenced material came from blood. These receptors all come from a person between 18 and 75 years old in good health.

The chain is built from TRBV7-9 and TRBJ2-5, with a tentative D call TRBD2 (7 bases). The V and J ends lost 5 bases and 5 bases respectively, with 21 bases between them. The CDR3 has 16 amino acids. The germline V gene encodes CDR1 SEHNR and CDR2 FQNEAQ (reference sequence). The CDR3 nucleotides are TGTGCCAGCAGCCATTGGGGGGGCAGCAAAGGGGAGACCCAGTACTTC. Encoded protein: CASSHWGGSKGETQYF.

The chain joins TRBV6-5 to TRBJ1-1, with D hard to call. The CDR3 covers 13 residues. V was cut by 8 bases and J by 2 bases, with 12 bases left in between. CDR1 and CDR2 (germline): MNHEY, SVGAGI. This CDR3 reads CASAQGYNTEAFF. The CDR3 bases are TGTGCCAGCGCTCAAGGATATAACACTGAAGCTTTCTTT.

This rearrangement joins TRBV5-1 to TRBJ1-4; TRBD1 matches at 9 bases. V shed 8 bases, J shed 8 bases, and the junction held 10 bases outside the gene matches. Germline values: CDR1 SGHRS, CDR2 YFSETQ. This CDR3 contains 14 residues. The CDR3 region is CASSPGQGHEKLFF. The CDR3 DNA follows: TGCGCCAGTAGCCCGGGACAGGGCCACGAAAAACTGTTTTTT.

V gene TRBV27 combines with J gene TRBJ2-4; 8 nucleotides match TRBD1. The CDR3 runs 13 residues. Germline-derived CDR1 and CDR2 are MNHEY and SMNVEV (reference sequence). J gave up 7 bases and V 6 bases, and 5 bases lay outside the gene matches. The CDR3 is CASSPTGGNIQYF. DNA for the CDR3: TGTGCCAGCAGCCCCACAGGGGGGAACATTCAGTACTTC.

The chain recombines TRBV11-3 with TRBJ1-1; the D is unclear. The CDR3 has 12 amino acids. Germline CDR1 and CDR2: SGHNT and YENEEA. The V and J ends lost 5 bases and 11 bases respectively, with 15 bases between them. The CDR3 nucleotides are TGTGCCAGCAGCCCCGCAAGCAGTCGGGCTTTCTTT. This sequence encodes CASSPASSRAFF. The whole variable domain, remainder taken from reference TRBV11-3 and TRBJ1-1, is EAGVVQSPRYKIIEKKQPVAFWCNPISGHNTLYWYLQNLGQGPELLIRYENEEAVDDSQLPKDRFSAERLKGVDSTLKIQPAELGDSAVYLCASSPASSRAFFGQGTRLTVV.

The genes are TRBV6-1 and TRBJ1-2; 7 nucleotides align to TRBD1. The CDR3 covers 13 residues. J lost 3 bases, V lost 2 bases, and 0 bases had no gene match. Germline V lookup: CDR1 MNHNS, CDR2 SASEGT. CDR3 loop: CASSEQGDYGYTF. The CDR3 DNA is TGTGCCAGCAGTGAACAGGGGGACTATGGCTACACCTTC.

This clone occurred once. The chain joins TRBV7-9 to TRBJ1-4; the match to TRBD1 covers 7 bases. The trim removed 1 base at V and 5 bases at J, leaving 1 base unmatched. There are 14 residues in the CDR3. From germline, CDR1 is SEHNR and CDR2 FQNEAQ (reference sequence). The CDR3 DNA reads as TGTGCCAGCAGCTTAGAAGGGGGCAATGAAAAACTGTTTTTT. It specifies CASSLEGGNEKLFF. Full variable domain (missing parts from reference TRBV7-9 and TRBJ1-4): DTGVSQNPRHKITKRGQNVTFRCDPISEHNRLYWYRQTLGQGPEFLTYFQNEAQLEKSRLLSDRFSAERPKGSFSTLEIQRTEQGDSAMYLCASSLEGGNEKLFFGSGTQLSVL.

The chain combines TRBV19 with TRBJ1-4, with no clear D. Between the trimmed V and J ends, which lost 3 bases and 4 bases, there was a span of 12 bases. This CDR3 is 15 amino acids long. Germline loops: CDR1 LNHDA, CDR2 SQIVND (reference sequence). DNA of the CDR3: TGTGCCAGTAGTATCATAGGGATGGGTAATGAAAAACTGTTTTTT. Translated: CASSIIGMGNEKLFF.

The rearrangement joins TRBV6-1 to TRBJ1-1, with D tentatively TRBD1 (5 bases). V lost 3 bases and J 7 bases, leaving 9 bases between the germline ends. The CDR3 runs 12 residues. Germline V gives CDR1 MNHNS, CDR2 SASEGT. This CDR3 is CASSETVLEAFF. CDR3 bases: TGTGCCAGCAGTGAGACAGTTCTTGAAGCTTTCTTT.

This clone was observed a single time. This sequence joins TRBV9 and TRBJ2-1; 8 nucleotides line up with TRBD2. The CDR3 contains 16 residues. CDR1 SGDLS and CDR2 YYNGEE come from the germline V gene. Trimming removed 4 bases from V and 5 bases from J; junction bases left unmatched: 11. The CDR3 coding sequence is TGTGCCAGCAGCCCGGGGGTTAGCGGGACTAACAATGAGCAGTTCTTC. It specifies CASSPGVSGTNNEQFF.

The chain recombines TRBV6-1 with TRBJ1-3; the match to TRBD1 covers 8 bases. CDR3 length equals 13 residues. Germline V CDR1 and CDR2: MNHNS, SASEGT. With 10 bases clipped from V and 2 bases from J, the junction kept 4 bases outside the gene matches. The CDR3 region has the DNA TGTGCCACCGCAGGGGGCCCTGGAAACACCATATATTTT. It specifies CATAGGPGNTIYF.

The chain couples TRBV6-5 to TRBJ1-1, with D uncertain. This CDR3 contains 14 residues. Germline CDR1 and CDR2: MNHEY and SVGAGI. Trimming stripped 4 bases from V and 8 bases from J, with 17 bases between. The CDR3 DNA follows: TGTGCCAGCAGTTTTGAGACGAGACAAGGAGAAGCTTTCTTT. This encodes CASSFETRQGEAFF.

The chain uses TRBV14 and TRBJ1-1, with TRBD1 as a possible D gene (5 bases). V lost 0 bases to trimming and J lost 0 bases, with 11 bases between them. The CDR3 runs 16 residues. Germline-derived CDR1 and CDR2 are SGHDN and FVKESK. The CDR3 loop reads CASSQDLGPLNTEAFF. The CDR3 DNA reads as TGTGCCAGCAGCCAAGATCTGGGGCCCTTGAACACTGAAGCTTTCTTT. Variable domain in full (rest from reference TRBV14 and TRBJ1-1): EAGVTQFPSHSVIEKGQTVTLRCDPISGHDNLYWYRRVMGKEIKFLLHFVKESKQDESGMPNNRFLAERTGGTYSTLKVQPAELEDSGVYFCASSQDLGPLNTEAFFGQGTRLTVV.

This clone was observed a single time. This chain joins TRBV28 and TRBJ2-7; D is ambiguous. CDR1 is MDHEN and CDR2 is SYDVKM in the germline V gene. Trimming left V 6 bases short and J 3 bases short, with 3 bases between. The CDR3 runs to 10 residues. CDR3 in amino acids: CASSNYEQYF. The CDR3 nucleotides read TGTGCCAGCAGCAACTACGAGCAGTACTTC.

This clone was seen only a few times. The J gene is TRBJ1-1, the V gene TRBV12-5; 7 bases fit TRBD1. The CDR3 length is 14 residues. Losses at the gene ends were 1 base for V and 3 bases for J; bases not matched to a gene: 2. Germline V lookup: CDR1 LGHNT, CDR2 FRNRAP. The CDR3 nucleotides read TGTGCTAGTGGTTTGGCAGGGGGATACACTGAAGCTTTCTTT. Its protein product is CASGLAGGYTEAFF. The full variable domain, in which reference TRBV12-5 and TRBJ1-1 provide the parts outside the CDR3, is DARVTQTPRHKVTEMGQEVTMRCQPILGHNTVFWYRQTMMQGLELLAYFRNRAPLDDSGMPKDRFSAEMPDATLATLKIQPSEPRDSAVYFCASGLAGGYTEAFFGQGTRLTVV.

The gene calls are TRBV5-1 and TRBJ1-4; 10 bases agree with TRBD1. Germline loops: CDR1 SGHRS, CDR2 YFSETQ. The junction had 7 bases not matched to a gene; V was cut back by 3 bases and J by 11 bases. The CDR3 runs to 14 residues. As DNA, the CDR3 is TGCGCCAGCAGCTCCCCGGGACAGGGGAGGAAACTGTTTTTT. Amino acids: CASSSPGQGRKLFF.

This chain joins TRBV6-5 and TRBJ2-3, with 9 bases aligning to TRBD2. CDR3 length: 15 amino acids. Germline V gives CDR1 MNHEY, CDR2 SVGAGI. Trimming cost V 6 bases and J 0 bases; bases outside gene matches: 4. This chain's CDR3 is CASRQGLASTDTQYF. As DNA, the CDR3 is TGTGCCAGCAGGCAGGGACTAGCTAGCACAGATACGCAGTATTTT.

The CDR3 loop is CASASQSNQPQHF. DNA for the CDR3: TGTGCCAGTGCATCACAGAGCAATCAGCCCCAGCATTTT. The gene calls are TRBV19 and TRBJ1-5, with D hard to call. The CDR3 sequence is 13 residues long. The germline V and J ends were trimmed by 8 bases and 1 base, with 9 bases remaining between them. Germline V CDR1 and CDR2: LNHDA, SQIVND (reference sequence). Full variable domain (rest looked up from reference TRBV19 and TRBJ1-5): DGGITQSPKYLFRKEGQNVTLSCEQNLNHDAMYWYRQDPGQGLRLIYYSQIVNDFQKGDIAEGYSVSREKKESFPLTVTSAQKNPTAFYLCASASQSNQPQHFGDGTRLSIL.